A selection of T cell receptor beta chains follows, all from one sample in a study of shared clonotypes between healthy human individuals. Clones were read by immunoSEQ multiplex PCR, and TCRdb kept only the in-frame ones, dropping some. The repertoire consists of some 2.4 million clones, with 93% occurring once and the leading ten covering roughly 0.36%. The sample taken for sequencing was naive CD4+ T cells from PBMCs. Every receptor here comes from a man younger than 35 in good health. Some clones in this sample may be carry-over from other donors' samples. The CDR3 runs from the conserved cysteine through the conserved F or W. The D gene is left open where the match is weak. Rows may omit the clone size; those that give it use once, few, many or a size class.

clone_size	v_call	d_call	j_call	cdr3_nt	cdr3_aa
NA	TRBV7-9	NA	TRBJ2-7	TGTGCCAGCAGCTTAGTCTCTTCGTTTGGCTATTTTACCCACGAGCAGTACTTC	CASSLVSSFGYFTHEQYF
NA	TRBV6-1	NA	TRBJ2-6	TGTGCCAGCAGTGAGCGGTTCTCTGGGGCCAACGTCCTGACTTTC	CASSERFSGANVLTF
NA	TRBV7-9	NA	TRBJ2-7	TGTGCCAGCAGCCTAACCGGGGGATTGAGGGAGCAGTACTTC	CASSLTGGLREQYF
NA	TRBV2	NA	TRBJ1-2	TGTGCCAGCAGTGAATTGGGGCCTTATGGCTACACCTTC	CASSELGPYGYTF
NA	TRBV7-8	NA	TRBJ1-3	TGTGCCAGCAGCTTATACGGGAGAAGCTCTGGAAACACCATATATTTT	CASSLYGRSSGNTIYF
NA	TRBV21-1	NA	TRBJ2-7	TGTGCCAGCAGCATCGAGTCGACTAGCGGGGTCGGGCAGTACTTC	CASSIESTSGVGQYF
NA	TRBV5-1	NA	TRBJ2-7	TGCGCCAGCAGCGAAACCGAAGAGCAGTACTTC	CASSETEEQYF
once	TRBV4-3	NA	TRBJ2-7	TGCGCCAGCAGCCTCGATGACAGGGAGGACTACGAGCAGTACTTC	CASSLDDREDYEQYF
NA	TRBV4-1	NA	TRBJ1-1	TGCGCCAGCAGCCAAGAAATGCTGAACACTGAAGCTTTCTTT	CASSQEMLNTEAFF
NA	TRBV28	NA	TRBJ1-2	TGTGCCAGCAGTCTCCTCGGGAAGTACTATGGCTACACCTTC	CASSLLGKYYGYTF
few	TRBV2	NA	TRBJ1-1	TGTGCCAGCAGTAGTAACGGTCAGAACACTGAAGCTTTCTTT	CASSSNGQNTEAFF
NA	TRBV29-1	TRBD2	TRBJ2-1	TGCAGCGCAAGACTAGCAGCCTACAATGAGCAGTTCTTC	CSARLAAYNEQFF
NA	TRBV11-2	NA	TRBJ1-5	TGTGCCAGCAGCTCAAGGGGGTTCGCCGGGAGCAATCAGCCCCAGCATTTT	CASSSRGFAGSNQPQHF
NA	TRBV6-5	NA	TRBJ2-1	TGTGCCAGCAGTTACTCGGGGTCTTACAATGAGCAGTTCTTC	CASSYSGSYNEQFF
few	TRBV6-1	NA	TRBJ1-5	TGTGCCAGCAGGGGGACCCTTGGCCAGCCCCAGCATTTT	CASRGTLGQPQHF
NA	TRBV6-4	NA	TRBJ2-1	TGTGCCAGCAGCTCCAATGAGCAGTTCTTC	CASSSNEQFF
NA	TRBV11-1	TRBD1	TRBJ2-7	TGTGCCAGCAGCACCAGACAGGGTGCCGACGAGCAGTACTTC	CASSTRQGADEQYF
NA	TRBV28	NA	TRBJ1-5	TGTGCCAGCAGTCTCACCTGGGCCAAGGGGCCCCAGCATTTT	CASSLTWAKGPQHF
NA	TRBV7-2	NA	TRBJ1-5	TGTGCCAGCAGCTTAGCAGGGCATAGCAATCAGCCCCAGCATTTT	CASSLAGHSNQPQHF
NA	TRBV6-4	TRBD2	TRBJ2-5	TGTGCCAGCAGCGGTACGGGCGAAGGAATGAAGCGGGGGGCAGGAGAGACCCAGTACTTC	CASSGTGEGMKRGAGETQYF
NA	TRBV2	NA	TRBJ2-2	TGTGCCAGCAGTTTAACAGTTCGCAACACCGGGGAGCTGTTTTTT	CASSLTVRNTGELFF
NA	TRBV9	NA	TRBJ2-2	TGTGCCAGCAGCGCGTTTTGGCCCACCGGGGAGCTGTTTTTT	CASSAFWPTGELFF
NA	TRBV28	NA	TRBJ1-4	TGTGCCAGCAGTTTAAGCGGTGGCAGGGGTGAAGAAAAACTGTTTTTT	CASSLSGGRGEEKLFF
NA	TRBV7-9	NA	TRBJ2-5	TGTGCCAGCAGCTTAGCAGGTGGCTGGTACGAGACCCAGTACTTC	CASSLAGGWYETQYF
NA	TRBV19	NA	TRBJ2-4	TGTGCCAGTAGTATAGTCTGGAGGATAGCCAAAAACATTCAGTACTTC	CASSIVWRIAKNIQYF
once	TRBV5-4	NA	TRBJ1-2	TGTGCCAGCAGCTTTGGCTGGGGAGTAGAAGGCTACACCTTC	CASSFGWGVEGYTF
NA	TRBV5-1	NA	TRBJ1-1	TGCGCCAGCAGTCTGGGGGCGGCGAACACTGAAGCTTTCTTT	CASSLGAANTEAFF